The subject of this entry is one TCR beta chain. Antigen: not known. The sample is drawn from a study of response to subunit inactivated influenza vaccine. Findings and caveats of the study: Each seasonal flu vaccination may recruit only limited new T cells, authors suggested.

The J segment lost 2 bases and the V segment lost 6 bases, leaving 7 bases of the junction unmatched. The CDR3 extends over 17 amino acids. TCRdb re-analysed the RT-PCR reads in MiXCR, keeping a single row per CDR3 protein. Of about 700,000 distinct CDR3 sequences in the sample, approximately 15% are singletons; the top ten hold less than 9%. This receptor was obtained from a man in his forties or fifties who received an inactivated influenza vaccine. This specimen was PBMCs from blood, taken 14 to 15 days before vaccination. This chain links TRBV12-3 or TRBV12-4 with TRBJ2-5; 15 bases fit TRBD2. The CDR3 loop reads CASSKGLAGGRQETQYF. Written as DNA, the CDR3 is TGTGCCAGCAGCAAGGGACTAGCGGGGGGCAGACAAGAGACCCAGTACTTC.